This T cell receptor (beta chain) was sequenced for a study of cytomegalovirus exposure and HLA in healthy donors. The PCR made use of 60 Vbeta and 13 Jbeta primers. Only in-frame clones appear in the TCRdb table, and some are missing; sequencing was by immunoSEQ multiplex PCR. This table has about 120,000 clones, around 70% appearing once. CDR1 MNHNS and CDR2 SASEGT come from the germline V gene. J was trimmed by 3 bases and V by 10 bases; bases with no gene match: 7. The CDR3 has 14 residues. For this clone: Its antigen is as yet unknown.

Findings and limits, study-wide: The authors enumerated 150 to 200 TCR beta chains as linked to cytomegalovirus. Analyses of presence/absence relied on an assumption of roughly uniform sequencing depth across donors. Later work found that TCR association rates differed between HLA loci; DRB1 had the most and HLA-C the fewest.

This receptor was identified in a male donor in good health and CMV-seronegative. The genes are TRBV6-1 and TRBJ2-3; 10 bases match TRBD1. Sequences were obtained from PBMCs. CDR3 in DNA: TGTGCCACCGGGCAGGGACAGGGGACAGATACGCAGTATTTT. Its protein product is CATGQGQGTDTQYF.